Presented here are 29 T cell receptor beta chains from one specimen sequenced in a study of T cells after posttransplantation cyclophosphamide (dated by TCRdb to the mid-2010s). Viable CD3+CD4+ or CD3+CD8+ cells that were CCR7+CD45RA+CD45RO-CD95-CD27+CD28+ were defined as naive T cells. Library preparation was by the immunoSEQ multiplex PCR assay. Sourced from immuneACCESS, this table was stored by TCRdb with only in-frame sequences that have V and J called. A share of the clones is absent; for the studies checked, an unresolved V gene accounts for under half, and the remainder has no known explanation. The sample table holds about 30,000 clones, of which 91% were seen once. The ten most abundant clones make up approximately 0.098% of the sample. What was sequenced was naive CD4+ T cells sorted from blood. The receptors originated from a man aged 25 to 45 in good health and a related stem cell transplant donor.

This chain joins TRBV27 and TRBJ2-1; 12 nucleotides agree with TRBD2. V dropped 6 bases and J dropped 6; count of bases not matched to a gene: 6. The CDR3 runs to 15 residues. The germline CDR1 and CDR2 sequences are MNHEY and SMNVEV (reference sequence). CDR3 sequence (DNA): TGTGCCAGCAGATCCGGGACTAGCGGGTTCAATGAGCAGTTCTTC. It yields the protein CASRSGTSGFNEQFF.

The gene calls are TRBV4-2 and TRBJ2-5, with 16 positions matching TRBD2. The V segment lost 4 bases and the J segment 3 bases; nucleotides outside the gene matches: 2. The CDR3 loop spans 16 amino acids. Germline V lookup: CDR1 LGHNA, CDR2 YNFKEQ. CDR3 nucleotide sequence: TGTGCCAGCAGCCCGGGACTAGCGGGGGGGAAAGAGACCCAGTACTTC. Its protein is CASSPGLAGGKETQYF.

The chain uses TRBV6-5 and TRBJ1-2, with TRBD1 as a possible D gene (5 bases). Germline-derived CDR1 and CDR2 are MNHEY and SVGAGI. Trimming took 6 bases from V and 0 from J, leaving 14 bases between them. The CDR3 sequence is 15 residues long. CDR3: CASRQRGGANYGYTF. The CDR3 bases are TGTGCCAGCAGACAACGCGGGGGAGCTAACTATGGCTACACCTTC.

This chain connects TRBV5-1 to TRBJ2-2; a weak D match, TRBD1 (5 bases). Trimming shortened V by 0 bases and J by 4 bases, and 13 bases separated the two germline ends. In germline, CDR1 is SGHRS, CDR2 YFSETQ. The CDR3 is 16 residues long. CDR3 coding DNA: TGCGCCAGCAGCTTGGTTAGGGGCCCGGGCACCGGGGAGCTGTTTTTT. Its protein product is CASSLVRGPGTGELFF.

V is TRBV6-5 and J is TRBJ2-7; 7 nucleotides agree with TRBD1. From germline, CDR1 is MNHEY and CDR2 SVGAGI. The V gene end was trimmed by 4 bases and the J gene end by 1 base; junction bases not matched to a gene: 4. This CDR3 contains 14 residues. The CDR3 region is CASSFDRVSYEQYF. The CDR3 coding sequence is TGTGCCAGCAGTTTCGACAGGGTATCCTACGAGCAGTACTTC.

The chain recombines TRBV7-8 with TRBJ2-5; 8 bases match TRBD2. Near its end, the DNA agrees better with TRBJ2-7, so the J call may be wrong. The CDR3 sequence is 16 residues long. Germline V gene sequence: CDR1 SGHVS, CDR2 FQNEAQ. CDR3 sequence: CASSHFPVRGAYEQYF. The CDR3, as DNA: TGTGCCAGCAGCCATTTCCCGGTGCGGGGGGCCTACGAGCAGTACTTC.

The gene calls are TRBV18 and TRBJ1-5; the D is unclear. V gave up 1 base and J gave up 6 bases, with 10 bases separating them. Germline CDR1 and CDR2: KGHSH and LQKENI. CDR3 length: 14 residues. This chain's CDR3 is CASSPQRVSQPQHF. CDR3 DNA sequence: TGTGCCAGCTCACCACAGAGGGTGTCTCAGCCCCAGCATTTT. The entire variable domain, with the rest obtained from reference TRBV18 and TRBJ1-5, is as follows: NAGVMQNPRHLVRRRGQEARLRCSPMKGHSHVYWYRQLPEEGLKFMVYLQKENIIDESGMPKERFSAEFPKEGPSILRIQQVVRGDSAAYFCASSPQRVSQPQHFGDGTRLSIL.

In its sample, this clone was seen a few times. The chain joins TRBV6-1 to TRBJ1-1; D gene uncertain. In germline, CDR1 is MNHNS, CDR2 SASEGT. The CDR3 covers 13 residues. The ends were cut back, 5 bases at V and 1 base at J, with 8 bases in the middle. CDR3 nucleotide sequence: TGTGCCAGCAGTCGGGAGAGGAACACTGAAGCTTTCTTT. Translating gives CASSRERNTEAFF.

J is TRBJ1-4 and V is TRBV19; tentative D call: TRBD1 (5 bases). This CDR3 has 14 amino acids. Germline CDR1 is LNHDA and CDR2 is SQIVND (reference sequence). The V end was cut by 3 bases, the J end by 8 bases, with 13 bases between. The CDR3 spells CASSMTGGSEKLFF. CDR3 coding DNA: TGTGCCAGTAGTATGACCGGGGGAAGCGAAAAACTGTTTTTT. The variable domain in full, completed from reference TRBV19 and TRBJ1-4, reads DGGITQSPKYLFRKEGQNVTLSCEQNLNHDAMYWYRQDPGQGLRLIYYSQIVNDFQKGDIAEGYSVSREKKESFPLTVTSAQKNPTAFYLCASSMTGGSEKLFFGSGTQLSVL.

In its sample, this clone was seen once. The chain couples TRBV7-2 to TRBJ1-1; TRBD1 aligns across 9 bases. The V gene end was trimmed by 6 bases and the J gene end by 8 bases; junction bases not matched to a gene: 7. Germline V gene sequence: CDR1 SGHTA, CDR2 FQGNSA. The CDR3 covers 13 residues. CDR3 bases: TGTGCCAGCAGTCTACAGGGGGCAGGGGAAGCTTTCTTT. Its protein product is CASSLQGAGEAFF.

The genes are TRBV11-2 and TRBJ2-7; 9 bases fit TRBD1. The V and J ends lost 6 bases and 3 bases, in that order; junction bases with no gene match: 6. Germline CDR1 SGHAT, CDR2 FQNNGV. The CDR3 extends over 14 amino acids. The CDR3 sequence: CASSSLGQGYEQYF. The CDR3 DNA reads TGTGCCAGCAGTTCCCTGGGACAGGGCTACGAGCAGTACTTC.

The rearrangement uses TRBV28 and TRBJ2-5, with 7 bases identical to TRBD1. The J call is doubtful: the DNA matches TRBJ2-7 better. The germline V gene has CDR1 MDHEN and CDR2 SYDVKM. The CDR3 runs 12 residues. In nucleotides, the CDR3 is TGTGCCAGCAAAGGGGGCTGGTACGAGCAGTACTTC. It specifies CASKGGWYEQYF.

This clone was seen a few times. V and J are TRBV28 and TRBJ1-3; 7 bases fit TRBD1. The CDR3 consists of 15 residues. CDR1 is MDHEN and CDR2 is SYDVKM in the germline V gene. With 6 bases clipped from V and 0 bases from J, the junction kept 5 bases outside the gene matches. The CDR3 region is CASSDRVVSGNTIYF. CDR3 nucleotide sequence: TGTGCCAGCAGCGACAGGGTGGTCTCTGGAAACACCATATATTTT.

The chain uses TRBV7-2 and TRBJ2-3; possibly TRBD1 for D (5 bases). Germline assignment: CDR1 SGHTA and CDR2 FQGNSA. V lost 10 bases and J lost 0, with 17 bases in between. The length of the CDR3 is 15 residues. As DNA, the CDR3 is TGTGCCACCCGGTCTGGGGCAGCGAGCACAGATACGCAGTATTTT. Protein: CATRSGAASTDTQYF.

The chain is built from TRBV5-4 and TRBJ1-1; D not resolved. The CDR3 sequence is 16 residues long. V was cut by 2 bases and J by 0 bases, with 14 bases left in between. Germline V gene sequence: CDR1 SGHNT, CDR2 YYREEE (reference sequence). The CDR3 DNA is TGTGCCAGCAGCTTCCCAACCGCAGGCATGAACACTGAAGCTTTCTTT. This gives the protein CASSFPTAGMNTEAFF.

The chain has TRBV5-4 and TRBJ1-3; TRBD1 is a possible D gene (6 bases). V was cut by 6 bases and J by 0 bases, with 19 bases left in between. There are 17 residues in the CDR3. Germline V gene data show CDR1 as SGHNT and CDR2 as YYREEE (reference sequence). For the CDR3, the DNA is TGTGCCAGCACCAATCAGAAGAGGGGGTACTCTGGAAACACCATATATTTT. Translated: CASTNQKRGYSGNTIYF.

The chain links TRBV9 to TRBJ2-3, with 8 bases matching TRBD2. The J segment lost 2 bases and the V segment lost 4 bases, leaving 12 bases of the junction unmatched. In germline, CDR1 is SGDLS, CDR2 YYNGEE. This CDR3 spans 17 amino acids. Here the CDR3 DNA reads TGTGCCAGCAGCCCTCCGGGCGGGGGGTCTAACACAGATACGCAGTATTTT. Its translation is CASSPPGGGSNTDTQYF.

V usage is TRBV6-5 and J usage is TRBJ1-1; 9 bases agree with TRBD1. The junction had 10 bases not matched to a gene; V was cut back by 7 bases and J by 7 bases. This CDR3 has 14 amino acids. Germline CDR1 and CDR2: MNHEY and SVGAGI. The CDR3: CASIISTGGVEAFF. DNA for the CDR3: TGTGCCAGCATTATATCGACAGGGGGAGTTGAAGCTTTCTTT.

The chain carries TRBV6-1 and TRBJ2-7; D not resolved. The germline CDR1 and CDR2 sequences are MNHNS and SASEGT. V was pared by 2 bases and J by 1 base, with 9 bases between. This CDR3 region has 14 residues. In DNA form, the CDR3 reads TGTGCCAGCAGTGAACAGGCAGCTTCCTACGAGCAGTACTTC. It specifies CASSEQAASYEQYF.

The chain recombines TRBV4-1 with TRBJ1-1; D possibly corresponds to TRBD1 (5 bases). Germline V gene lookup returns CDR1 MGHRA and CDR2 YSYEKL. The CDR3 loop spans 14 amino acids. Trimming stripped 4 bases from V and 3 bases from J, with 12 bases between. The CDR3 here is CASSLVPGYTEAFF. In nucleotides, the CDR3 is TGCGCCAGCAGCCTGGTCCCAGGGTACACTGAAGCTTTCTTT.

The chain couples TRBV5-8 to TRBJ2-5, with TRBD1 identical over 9 bases. V trimming: 5 bases; J trimming: 4 bases; junction bases outside the gene matches: 3. Germline V CDR1 and CDR2: SGHTS, YDEGEE. The CDR3 totals 13 residues. In DNA form, the CDR3 reads TGTGCCAGCAGGTTGACAGGGGGAGAGACCCAGTACTTC. This encodes CASRLTGGETQYF.

The chain employs TRBV5-1 and TRBJ2-1; D not certain. CDR1 and CDR2 from the germline V gene are SGHRS and YFSETQ. This CDR3 is 12 amino acids long. The V and J ends lost 2 bases and 6 bases respectively, with 6 bases between them. CDR3 sequence: CASSFNTNEQFF. Written as DNA, the CDR3 is TGCGCCAGCAGCTTCAACACCAATGAGCAGTTCTTC.

V usage is TRBV7-9 and J usage is TRBJ2-5; no reliable D call. V was cut by 1 base and J by 5 bases, with 5 bases left in between. CDR1 and CDR2 (germline): SEHNR, FQNEAQ (reference sequence). The CDR3 extends over 12 amino acids. CDR3 amino acids: CASSLVGETQYF. CDR3 bases: TGTGCCAGCAGCTTAGTTGGCGAGACCCAGTACTTC.

The chain is built from TRBV11-1 and TRBJ2-2, with TRBD2 matching over 7 bases. With V trimmed by 5 bases and J by 5 bases, 5 bases remained unmatched. The V gene's germline CDR1 is SGHAT and CDR2 FQDESV (reference sequence). The CDR3 is made up of 14 amino acids. For the CDR3, the DNA is TGTGCCAGCAGCCTCAAGCGGGGTACCGGGGAGCTGTTTTTT. It is translated as CASSLKRGTGELFF.

The V gene is TRBV5-1, the J gene TRBJ1-2, with 7 bases identical to TRBD1. The CDR3 spans 15 residues. The V and J ends lost 3 bases and 2 bases, in that order; junction bases with no gene match: 7. The germline V gene encodes CDR1 SGHRS and CDR2 YFSETQ. The CDR3 DNA sequence: TGCGCCAGCAGCTCAGAGACAGGGCTAAACTATGGCTACACCTTC. This codes for CASSSETGLNYGYTF.

V usage is TRBV7-9 and J usage is TRBJ2-3, with 10 bases lining up with TRBD2. Germline CDR1 is SEHNR and CDR2 is FQNEAQ (reference sequence). Trimming took 3 bases from V and 6 from J; bases not matched to a gene: 6. This CDR3 is built from 15 residues. This CDR3 reads CASSFSGGILDTQYF. The CDR3 DNA is TGTGCCAGCAGCTTTAGCGGGGGGATTTTGGATACGCAGTATTTT.

This chain links TRBV9 with TRBJ2-1; 8 positions match TRBD2. The CDR3 extends over 15 amino acids. Trimming removed 0 bases from V and 5 bases from J; junction bases left unmatched: 4. The germline V gene encodes CDR1 SGDLS and CDR2 YYNGEE. Here the CDR3 reads CASSVVGGGHNEQFF. In DNA form, the CDR3 reads TGTGCCAGCAGCGTAGTCGGGGGGGGCCACAATGAGCAGTTCTTC.

V usage is TRBV7-3 and J usage is TRBJ2-2, with 7 bases matching TRBD1. After removal of 6 bases from V and 4 bases from J, the junction contained 5 bases not matched to a gene. This CDR3 has 14 amino acids. The V gene's germline CDR1 is SGHTA and CDR2 FQGTGA. CDR3 sequence (DNA): TGTGCCAGCAGATACACAGGGGCCACCGGGGAGCTGTTTTTT. Translation gives CASRYTGATGELFF.

The V call is TRBV7-8, the J call TRBJ1-1; D remains ambiguous. CDR3 length: 13 amino acids. The V end lost 4 bases, the J end lost 0 bases, and 6 bases lay between the germline ends. In germline, CDR1 is SGHVS, CDR2 FQNEAQ. The CDR3 region is CASSSVMNTEAFF. CDR3 coding DNA: TGTGCCAGCAGCTCCGTTATGAACACTGAAGCTTTCTTT. Filled out from reference TRBV7-8 and TRBJ1-1, the complete variable domain reads GAGVSQSPRYKVAKRGQDVALRCDPISGHVSLFWYQQALGQGPEFLTYFQNEAQLDKSGLPSDRFFAERPEGSVSTLKIQRTQQEDSAVYLCASSSVMNTEAFFGQGTRLTVV.